This is a list of T cell receptor beta chains from one sample in a study of blood T cell repertoires in COVID-19. The protocol was immunoSEQ multiplex PCR, while the TCRdb copy is restricted to in-frame clones and leaves out a portion. The sample shows some 150,000 clones, approximately 83% of them seen only once. Sequencing was done on a sample of peripheral blood. These receptors were collected from a woman aged 60-70 years with COVID-19, enrolled during active disease. The CDR3 runs from the conserved cysteine through the conserved F or W. A D gene is named only where the DNA matches it firmly. Size is omitted from some rows. Given values are once, few, many or a class for expanded clones.

clone_size d_call j_call v_call cdr3_aa cdr3_nt
. . TRBJ2-7 TRBV3-1/TRBV3-2 CASSHPDTYEQYF TGTGCCAGCAGCCACCCGGACACCTACGAGCAGTACTTC
. . TRBJ2-1 TRBV3-1/TRBV3-2 CASSQDPLNNEQFF TGTGCCAGCAGCCAAGATCCGCTAAACAATGAGCAGTTCTTC
. TRBD1 TRBJ2-5 TRBV5-1 CASSLGTGGSPETQYF TGCGCCAGCAGCTTAGGGACAGGGGGCTCCCCGGAGACCCAGTACTTC
. TRBD2 TRBJ2-5 TRBV25-1 CASSEFGLAGRETQYF TGTGCCAGCAGTGAATTCGGACTAGCGGGGAGGGAGACCCAGTACTTC
. . TRBJ2-7 TRBV6-6 CASSYRRGYEQYF TGTGCCAGCAGTTACCGCAGGGGCTACGAGCAGTACTTC
. TRBD1 TRBJ1-5 TRBV15 CATSPGQGASQPQHF TGTGCCACCAGCCCCGGACAGGGGGCGTCTCAGCCCCAGCATTTT
. . TRBJ2-2 TRBV6-1 CASSEQGRPQAGELFF TGTGCCAGCAGTGAACAGGGCCGACCCCAGGCCGGGGAGCTGTTTTTT
. . TRBJ1-2 TRBV6-4 CASSDDVGGDKRGYTF TGTGCCAGCAGTGACGATGTGGGGGGTGACAAGCGTGGCTACACCTTC
. TRBD2 TRBJ2-1 TRBV5-6 CASSPATSGDYNEQFF TGTGCCAGCAGCCCAGCGACTAGCGGGGACTACAATGAGCAGTTCTTC
. TRBD1 TRBJ2-7 TRBV4-1 CASSQDYGTGGNAEQYF TGCGCCAGCAGCCAAGATTATGGAACAGGGGGCAACGCGGAGCAGTACTTC
once . TRBJ1-1 TRBV4-2 CASSQEGGGVNTEAFF TGTGCCAGCAGCCAAGAAGGAGGTGGGGTGAACACTGAAGCTTTCTTT
. . TRBJ2-7 TRBV6-5 CASTARGSYEQYF TGTGCCAGCACTGCTAGGGGGTCCTACGAGCAGTACTTC
. . TRBJ2-5 TRBV10-3 CAISEVLGARIETQYF TGTGCCATCAGTGAAGTTCTGGGGGCGAGAATAGAGACCCAGTACTTC
. TRBD2 TRBJ2-1 TRBV3-1/TRBV3-2 CASKGTSGGLGHEQFF TGTGCCAGCAAAGGGACTAGCGGGGGACTTGGGCATGAGCAGTTCTTC
. TRBD1 TRBJ1-2 TRBV6-6 CASSYQDRRYGYTF TGTGCCAGCAGTTACCAGGACAGGAGGTATGGCTACACCTTC
. . TRBJ2-1 TRBV7-9 CASSFSGGGGNEQFF TGTGCCAGCAGCTTCTCCGGGGGTGGAGGGAATGAGCAGTTCTTC
. . TRBJ2-5 TRBV6-5 CASSYLRGGETQYF TGTGCCAGCAGTTACCTTCGCGGCGGAGAGACCCAGTACTTC
. TRBD1 TRBJ2-7 TRBV29-1 CSVDVGDRGLLVEQYF TGCAGCGTTGATGTAGGGGACAGGGGGCTTTTGGTCGAGCAGTACTTC
. . TRBJ2-1 TRBV7-3 CASSSGVIDEQFF TGTGCCAGCAGCTCGGGAGTGATCGATGAGCAGTTCTTC
once . TRBJ1-5 TRBV6-5 CASSYSRPLGVQPQHF TGTGCCAGCAGTTACTCGAGGCCCCTCGGGGTTCAGCCCCAGCATTTT
few TRBD1 TRBJ1-1 TRBV5-1 CASSLNRGREAFF TGCGCCAGCAGCTTGAACAGGGGGCGCGAGGCTTTCTTT
few TRBD1 TRBJ1-1 TRBV18 CASSFLGQGNTEAFF TGTGCCAGCTCCTTCCTCGGACAGGGGAACACTGAAGCTTTCTTT
once TRBD1 TRBJ1-1 TRBV2 CASSEGAGGGEAFF TGTGCCAGCAGTGAAGGGGCAGGGGGTGGTGAAGCTTTCTTT
. . TRBJ1-2 TRBV30 CAWSVGAAGYGYTF TGTGCCTGGAGTGTAGGGGCGGCGGGGTATGGCTACACCTTC
. TRBD2 TRBJ2-2 TRBV9 CASSVDSGATGELFF TGTGCCAGCAGCGTAGATAGCGGGGCAACCGGGGAGCTGTTTTTT
many . TRBJ2-1 TRBV3-1/TRBV3-2 CASSQDPRNEQFF TGTGCCAGCAGCCAAGATCCCCGGAATGAGCAGTTCTTC
. . TRBJ2-1 TRBV6-5 CASSPPTGLANEQFF TGTGCCAGCAGCCCCCCGACTGGCCTTGCCAATGAGCAGTTCTTC
. TRBD1 TRBJ2-3 TRBV7-3 CASSAPGTGEEGTQYF TGTGCCAGCAGCGCTCCCGGGACAGGGGAAGAGGGTACGCAGTATTTT
. . TRBJ2-2 TRBV5-4 CASSPVRNTGELFF TGTGCCAGCAGCCCTGTTAGGAACACCGGGGAGCTGTTTTTT
. . TRBJ1-1 TRBV2 CASSLGAGTEAFF TGTGCCAGCAGCTTAGGGGCTGGAACTGAAGCTTTCTTT
few TRBD1 TRBJ1-5 TRBV27 CASSLSSDRGSNQPQHF TGTGCCAGCAGTTTATCGTCGGACAGGGGAAGCAATCAGCCCCAGCATTTT
. . TRBJ1-5 TRBV5-6 CASSLRNQPQHF TGTGCCAGCAGCCTGAGGAATCAGCCCCAGCATTTT
. TRBD2 TRBJ2-1 TRBV13 CASSRTSGGPVEQFF TGTGCCAGCAGCCGGACTAGCGGGGGGCCTGTAGAGCAGTTCTTC
few . TRBJ1-1 TRBV12-3/TRBV12-4 CASSLNRDTEAFF TGTGCCAGCAGTTTGAACAGAGACACTGAAGCTTTCTTT
. TRBD1 TRBJ2-7 TRBV6-5 CASSSTGSSYEQYF TGTGCCAGCAGCTCGACAGGGAGCTCCTACGAGCAGTACTTC
. TRBD1 TRBJ2-3 TRBV5-1 CASSVTGDLVDTQYF TGCGCCAGCAGCGTTACAGGGGATCTGGTTGATACGCAGTATTTT
. . TRBJ2-1 TRBV18 CASSPRTGRNEQFF TGTGCCAGCTCACCAAGAACGGGTCGGAATGAGCAGTTCTTC
. . TRBJ2-2 TRBV5-1 CASSLVRQANTGELFF TGCGCCAGCAGCTTGGTTCGTCAGGCAAACACCGGGGAGCTGTTTTTT
. TRBD1 TRBJ1-2 TRBV5-1 CASSLGDSWSRYGYTF TGCGCCAGCAGCTTGGGGGACAGCTGGTCCCGCTATGGCTACACCTTC
. . TRBJ1-1 TRBV24-1 CATSTGANTEAFF TGTGCCACCTCAACAGGAGCGAACACTGAAGCTTTCTTT
. . TRBJ1-3 TRBV18 CASSYNRDRTAGNTIYF TGTGCCAGCTCCTATAATAGGGATCGGACAGCTGGAAACACCATATATTTT
. . TRBJ1-4 TRBV9 CASSFSGGNEKLFF TGTGCCAGCAGCTTCTCCGGGGGTAATGAAAAACTGTTTTTT
. . TRBJ2-5 TRBV1 CTSSQVRCGGPRGETQYF TGCACCAGCAGCCAAGTTCGGTGCGGGGGCCCCCGGGGAGAGACCCAGTACTTC
. . TRBJ2-2 TRBV21-1 CASSKVGITGGDTGELFF TGTGCCAGCAGCAAAGTGGGGATTACAGGGGGGGACACCGGGGAGCTGTTTTTT
. TRBD1 TRBJ2-3 TRBV18 CASSPRTGDTDTQYF TGTGCCAGCTCGCCCCGGACAGGGGACACAGATACGCAGTATTTT
. . TRBJ2-1 TRBV5-4 CASSLASTNEQFF TGTGCCAGCAGCTTGGCTAGCACAAATGAGCAGTTCTTC